Below are 3 T cell receptor beta chains sequenced from a single sample in a study of patients and donors after allogeneic stem cell transplantation. TCRdb reprocessed the RT-PCR reads with MiXCR, giving one entry per CDR3 protein. The repertoire holds about a million distinct CDR3 sequences, with over 15% as singletons. Sequencing was carried out using blood, either unsorted or a sorted T cell fraction (not recorded which). These receptors were taken from a human donor who was either an allogeneic HSCT recipient or a stem cell or donor lymphocyte infusion donor (not recorded which). It is not recorded whose cells these are; they may come from a transplant donor.

This chain joins TRBV15 and TRBJ2-2, with 8 bases aligning to TRBD1. Trimming cost V 0 bases and J 5 bases; bases outside gene matches: 2. The CDR3 totals 15 residues. Germline V lookup: CDR1 LNHNV, CDR2 YYDKDF (reference sequence). The CDR3 nucleotides read TGTGCCACCAGCAGAGACAGGGGGCTTACCGGGGAGCTGTTTTTT. Translated: CATSRDRGLTGELFF.

This clonotype has just a few counts. The V call is TRBV5-1, the J call TRBJ1-1; D remains ambiguous. Germline V gives CDR1 SGHRS, CDR2 YFSETQ. The CDR3 extends over 11 amino acids. Trimming cost V 6 bases and J 7 bases, with 10 bases left between them. The CDR3 nucleotides read TGCGCCAGCACCTTTAGGGATGAAGCTTTCTTT. Its translation is CASTFRDEAFF.

Ten or more counts support this clonotype. The chain links TRBV5-1 to TRBJ2-7; no clear D. The CDR3 extends over 13 amino acids. Trimming cost V 1 base and J 3 bases, with 8 bases left between them. Germline-derived CDR1 and CDR2 are SGHRS and YFSETQ. CDR3 protein: CASSLQAVYEQYF. The CDR3 DNA follows: TGCGCCAGCAGCTTGCAAGCAGTCTACGAGCAGTACTTC. Drawing the rest from reference TRBV5-1 and TRBJ2-7, the complete variable domain is KAGVTQTPRYLIKTRGQQVTLSCSPISGHRSVSWYQQTPGQGLQFLFEYFSETQRNKGNFPGRFSGRQFSNSRSEMNVSTLELGDSALYLCASSLQAVYEQYFGPGTRLTVT.